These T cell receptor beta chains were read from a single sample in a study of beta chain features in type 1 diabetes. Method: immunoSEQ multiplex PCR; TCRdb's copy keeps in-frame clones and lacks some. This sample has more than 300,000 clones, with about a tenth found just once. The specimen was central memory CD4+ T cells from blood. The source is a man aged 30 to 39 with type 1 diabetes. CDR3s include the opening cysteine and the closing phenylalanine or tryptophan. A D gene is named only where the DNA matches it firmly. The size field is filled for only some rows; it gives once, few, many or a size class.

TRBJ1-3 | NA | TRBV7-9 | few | TGTGCCAGCAGCTTAGAAAGACGGCAGGCTGGAAACACCATATATTTT | CASSLERRQAGNTIYF
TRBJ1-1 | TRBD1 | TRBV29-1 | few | TGCAGCGTTGAAGAGACAGGGGGCACTGAAGCTTTCTTT | CSVEETGGTEAFF
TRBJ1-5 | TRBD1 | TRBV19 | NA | TGTGCCAGTAGTATGCCGGGACAGGGTGACGGTCAGCCCCAGCATTTT | CASSMPGQGDGQPQHF
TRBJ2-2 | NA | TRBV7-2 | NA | TGTGCCAGCAGCGTATCCCGGGACACCGGGGAGCTGTTTTTT | CASSVSRDTGELFF
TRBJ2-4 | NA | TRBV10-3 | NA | TGTGCCATCAGTGAGTCTCACAAAAACATTCAGTACTTC | CAISESHKNIQYF
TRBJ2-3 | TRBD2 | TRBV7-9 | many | TGTGCCAGCAGCCGTAGCGGGGGAACAGATACGCAGTATTTT | CASSRSGGTDTQYF
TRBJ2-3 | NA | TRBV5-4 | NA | TGTGCCAGCAGCTTCGTCAGCGAACCAGATACGCAGTATTTT | CASSFVSEPDTQYF
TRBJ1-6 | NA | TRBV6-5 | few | TGTGCCAGCAGGAGTAGGGCCGGTCATTCACCCCTCCACTTT | CASRSRAGHSPLHF
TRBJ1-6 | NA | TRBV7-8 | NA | TGTGCCAGCAGCTTAGAGGGCAGGTCTCAGTGGACCCTCCACTTT | CASSLEGRSQWTLHF
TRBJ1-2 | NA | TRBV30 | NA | TGTGCCTGGAGTGCGGCAGAAGCCTATGGCTACACCTTC | CAWSAAEAYGYTF
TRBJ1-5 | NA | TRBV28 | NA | TGTGCCAGCAGTCCTCCCAGGGACGCACGGCCCCAGCATTTT | CASSPPRDARPQHF
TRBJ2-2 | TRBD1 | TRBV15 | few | TGTGCCACCGGACAGGGGGCTGACGGGGAGCTGTTTTTT | CATGQGADGELFF
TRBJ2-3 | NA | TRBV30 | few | TGTGCCTGGAGTATAAACGCAGCAGATACGCAGTATTTT | CAWSINAADTQYF
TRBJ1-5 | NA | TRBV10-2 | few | TGCGCCAGCGGGGCCGGCAATCAGCCCCAGCATTTT | CASGAGNQPQHF
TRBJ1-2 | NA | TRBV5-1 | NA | TGCGCCAGCCGTGACCCGGGTGCTAGTAACTATGGCTACACCTTC | CASRDPGASNYGYTF
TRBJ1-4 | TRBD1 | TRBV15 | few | TGTGCCACCAGCACTGACAGGACAGGGGGAGGAACTAATGAAAAACTGTTTTTT | CATSTDRTGGGTNEKLFF
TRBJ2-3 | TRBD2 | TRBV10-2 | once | TGCGCCAGCAGTGAAATTTGGCTAGCGGGGGATACGCAGTATTTT | CASSEIWLAGDTQYF
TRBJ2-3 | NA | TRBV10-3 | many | TGTGCCATCAGTGTTGGCACAGATACGCAGTATTTT | CAISVGTDTQYF
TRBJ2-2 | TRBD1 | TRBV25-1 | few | TGTGCCAGCAGTGAACTGGGACAGAAAAACACCGGGGAGCTGTTTTTT | CASSELGQKNTGELFF
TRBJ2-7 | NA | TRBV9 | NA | TGTGCCAGCAGCGTACAGACAGGAGGCATCCACGAGCAGTACTTC | CASSVQTGGIHEQYF
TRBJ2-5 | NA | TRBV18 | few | TGTGCCAGCAAAGAGGCCGGGCTCCAAGAGACCCAGTACTTC | CASKEAGLQETQYF
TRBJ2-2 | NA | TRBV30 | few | TGTGCCTGGACCTTAGCCCTTGCTGCGAACACCGGGGAGCTGTTTTTT | CAWTLALAANTGELFF